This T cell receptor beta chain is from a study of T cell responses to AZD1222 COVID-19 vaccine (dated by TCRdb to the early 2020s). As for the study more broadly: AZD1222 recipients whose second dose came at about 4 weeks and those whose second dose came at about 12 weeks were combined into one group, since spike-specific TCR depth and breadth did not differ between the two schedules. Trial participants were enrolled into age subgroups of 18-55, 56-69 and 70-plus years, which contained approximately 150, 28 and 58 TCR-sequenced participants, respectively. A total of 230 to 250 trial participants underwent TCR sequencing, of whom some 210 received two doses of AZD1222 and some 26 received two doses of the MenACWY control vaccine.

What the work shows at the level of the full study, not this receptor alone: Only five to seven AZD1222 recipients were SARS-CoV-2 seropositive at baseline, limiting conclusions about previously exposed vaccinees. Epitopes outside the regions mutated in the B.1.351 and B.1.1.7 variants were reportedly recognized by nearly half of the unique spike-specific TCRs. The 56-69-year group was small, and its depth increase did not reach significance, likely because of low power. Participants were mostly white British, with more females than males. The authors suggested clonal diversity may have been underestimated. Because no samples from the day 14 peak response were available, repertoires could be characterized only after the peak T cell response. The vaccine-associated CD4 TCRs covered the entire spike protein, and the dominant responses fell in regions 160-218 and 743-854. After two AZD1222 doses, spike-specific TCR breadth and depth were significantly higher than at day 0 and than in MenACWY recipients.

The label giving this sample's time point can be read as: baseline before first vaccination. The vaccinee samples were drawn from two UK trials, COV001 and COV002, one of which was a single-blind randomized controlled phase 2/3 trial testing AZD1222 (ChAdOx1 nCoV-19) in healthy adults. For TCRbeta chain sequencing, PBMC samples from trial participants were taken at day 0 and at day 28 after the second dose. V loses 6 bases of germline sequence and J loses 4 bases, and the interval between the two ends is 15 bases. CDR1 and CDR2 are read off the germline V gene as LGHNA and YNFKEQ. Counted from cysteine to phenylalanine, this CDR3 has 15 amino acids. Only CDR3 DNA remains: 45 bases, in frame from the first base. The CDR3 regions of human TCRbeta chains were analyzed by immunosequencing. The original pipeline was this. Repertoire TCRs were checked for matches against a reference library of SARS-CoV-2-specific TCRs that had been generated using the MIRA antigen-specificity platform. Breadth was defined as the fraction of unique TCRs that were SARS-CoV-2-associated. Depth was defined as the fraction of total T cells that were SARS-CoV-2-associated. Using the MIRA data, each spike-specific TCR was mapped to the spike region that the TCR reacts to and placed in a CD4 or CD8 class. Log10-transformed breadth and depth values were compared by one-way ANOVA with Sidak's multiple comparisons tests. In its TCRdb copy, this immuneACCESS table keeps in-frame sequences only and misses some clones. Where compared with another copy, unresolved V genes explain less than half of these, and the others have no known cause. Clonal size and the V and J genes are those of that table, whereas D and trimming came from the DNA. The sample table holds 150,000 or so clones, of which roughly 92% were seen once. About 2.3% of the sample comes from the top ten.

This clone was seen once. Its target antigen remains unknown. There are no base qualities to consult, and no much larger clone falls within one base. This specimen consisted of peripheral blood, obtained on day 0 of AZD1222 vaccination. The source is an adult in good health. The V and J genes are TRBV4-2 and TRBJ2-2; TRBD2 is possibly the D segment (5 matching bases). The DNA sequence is TGTGCCAGCAGGTTTCAACTAGATCTCACCGGGGAGCTGTTTTTT. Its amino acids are CASRFQLDLTGELFF.